The T cell receptor (beta chain) described here comes from a study of low-dose radiotherapy and immunotherapy resistance in tumors. Time point: after trial treatment. Treatment here: LDRT plus nivolumab, ipilimumab, low-dose cyclophosphamide and aspirin (RACIN trial). The donors' treatment consisted of nivolumab, ipilimumab, aspirin, low-dose cyclophosphamide and low-dose radiotherapy. This clonotype appeared many times. Germline CDR1 reads MNHEY; CDR2 reads SVGEGT. V lost 2 bases, J lost 9 bases, and 14 bases lay in between. The CDR3 has 14 residues. First-strand cDNA relied on TRAV- and TRBV-specific primers spanning alpha and beta chains. PCR amplification of the TCRs was performed with Phusion for 20 PCR cycles, and it relied on a constant-region primer together with a V-primer adapter. TCRdb re-derived calls from the reads in MiXCR, one entry per CDR3 protein. This table has approximately 100,000 distinct CDR3 sequences, roughly 20% appearing once.

The sequence was collected from a male donor with prostate cancer. The specimen was PBMCs, collected after low-dose radiotherapy plus immunotherapy. V and J are TRBV6-2 or TRBV6-3 and TRBJ2-1; D not certain. The CDR3 is CASSYGGSHAEQFF. The CDR3 DNA reads TGTGCCAGCAGTTACGGTGGGTCGCATGCTGAGCAGTTCTTC.